Following are 6 T cell receptor beta chains from one sample sequenced in a study of radiotherapy plus CTLA-4 blockade in lung cancer. Measured with immunoSEQ multiplex PCR; TCRdb has only the in-frame clones, and not every one. Of 95,000 to 150,000 clones detected, about nine tenths appear once; the ten largest clones hold roughly 7%. The sample consisted of peripheral blood, taken from a patient treated with radiotherapy plus ipilimumab. The receptor source for this set is a human donor with non-small cell lung cancer that progressed on radiotherapy plus ipilimumab.

CDR3 sequence reads: CASSLTPGPGANVLTF. The DNA of the CDR3 is TGCGCCAGCAGCTTGACCCCCGGGCCTGGGGCCAACGTCCTGACTTTC. The rearrangement joins TRBV5-1 to TRBJ2-6; unclear D gene. The CDR3 extends over 16 amino acids. Trimming took off 1 base at V and 2 bases at J, with 10 bases between the two ends. Germline assignment: CDR1 SGHRS and CDR2 YFSETQ.

The count of this clone is one. V and J are TRBV23-1 and TRBJ2-7, with D unresolved. TRBV23-1 is classed as an ORF, of uncertain function. The CDR3 runs 16 residues. Deletions cut 0 bases from V and 7 bases from J, with 19 bases between. The CDR3 reads CASSQSVPGPALEQYF. The CDR3 nucleotides are TGCGCCAGCAGTCAATCGGTTCCGGGTCCTGCACTTGAGCAGTACTTC.

V gene TRBV7-6 combines with J gene TRBJ2-1; D not resolved. Germline CDR1 and CDR2: SGHVS and FNYEAQ. CDR3 length equals 12 residues. The V and J ends lost 5 bases and 13 bases respectively, with 15 bases between them. CDR3 in amino acids: CASSPPGGEQFF. CDR3 nucleotides: TGTGCCAGCAGCCCGCCGGGTGGCGAACAGTTCTTC.

A few counts support this clone. The CDR3 region has the DNA TGTGCCAGAAGCTTGGCTGGACGTACGTACGAGCAGTACTTC. Amino acid sequence: CARSLAGRTYEQYF. The rearrangement uses TRBV5-3 and TRBJ2-7; D unresolved. TRBV5-3 is reported as an ORF; its role is uncertain. This CDR3 comprises 14 residues. V was clipped by 0 bases and J by 4 bases, with 11 bases between them.

This clone was counted once. The J gene is TRBJ2-7, the V gene TRBV4-2, with 13 bases aligning to TRBD2. Germline V gene lookup returns CDR1 LGHNA and CDR2 YNFKEQ. Trimming cost V 4 bases and J 6 bases; bases outside gene matches: 15. This CDR3 spans 18 amino acids. This CDR3 reads CASSPRFRTSGSGFEQYF. The CDR3 DNA reads TGTGCCAGCAGCCCCCGCTTTAGGACTAGCGGGAGTGGATTCGAGCAGTACTTC.

DNA of the CDR3: TGTGCCAGCACAGGAGGCGGGGAGCTGTTTTTT. The encoded protein is CASTGGGELFF. This chain joins TRBV2 and TRBJ2-2; D might be TRBD2 (5 bases). V was cut by 7 bases and J by 7 bases, with 7 bases left in between. This CDR3 is 11 amino acids long. Germline assignment: CDR1 SNHLY and CDR2 FYNNEI.